This T cell receptor beta chain is from a study of T cells expressing NK-cell markers (dated by TCRdb to 2018 to 2020). Regarding the complete study: Fewer than ten donors provided sorted CD3+CD56+NKG2C+, CD3+CD56+NKG2C- and CD3+CD56-NKG2C+ T-cell subsets, whose TCR beta-chain repertoires were profiled. Of the eight sequenced donors, seven were found to be HCMV-seropositive and one was found to be HCMV-seronegative. The study sequenced eight donors, all healthy volunteers chosen at random: three men and five women. The libraries were sequenced on Illumina HiSeq 2000/2500, MiSeq or NextSeq, producing 2 x 150 bp reads.

Instrument on record: Illumina HiSeq 2000. The TCR beta cDNA libraries were made using 5'RACE template switching, a step that added both a universal primer site and unique molecular identifiers. Priming for cDNA synthesis came from the TCR beta constant segment, and two successive PCR amplification steps followed. Per the original workflow: MIGEC was used to demultiplex reads and group reads by UMI, and MiTCR was used to assemble and quantify clonotypes. Only TCR cDNA sequences supported by at least two reads were kept to exclude erroneous sequences. Downstream repertoire analysis used the tcR package, and clonotypes were matched across fractions by CDR3 nucleotide sequence plus V segment. VDJmatch was used to annotate antigen specificity against VDJdb, with one amino acid substitution allowed in CDR3. Each CDR3 protein sequence appears as one entry after TCRdb reprocessed the reads, and no DNA is included. The V and J calls were determined by TCRdb, not by the authors. The sample table holds roughly 380,000 distinct CDR3 sequences. The top ten clones comprise 5.2% of the sample.

Study-wide findings and limitations: It remained unclear whether the expanded NKG2C-expressing T cell clones were specific for HCMV antigens. Those dominant clonotypes were again the most abundant among CD3+CD56-NKG2C+ cells in several donors, at roughly 25-60.1%. For six donors, the dominant CD3+CD56+NKG2C+ clonotypes were among the top 10 CD8+ clonotypes and accounted for roughly 1.0-8% of CD8+ T cells.

HCMV serostatus was determined by detecting HCMV-specific IgG in serum with a commercial ELISA kit. Peripheral blood mononuclear cells were isolated from blood by Ficoll density gradient centrifugation. As regards this clonotype: What antigen it recognizes has not been identified.

From the cysteine through the phenylalanine, the CDR3 covers 15 amino acids. Only the protein sequence is given. CDR1 and CDR2, looked up from the germline V gene (reference sequence), are MNHEY and SMNVEV. The chain couples TRBV27 to TRBJ1-3; TCRdb outputs TRBD1, but without DNA this stays unchecked. The source material was blood T cells: a sorted CD56 or NKG2C T cell subset, CD4+ or CD8+ T cells, or bulk PBMC T cells (not recorded which). The sequence was obtained from a man aged 18-75 years in good health. CDR3 sequence: CASSLTGVAGNTIYF.